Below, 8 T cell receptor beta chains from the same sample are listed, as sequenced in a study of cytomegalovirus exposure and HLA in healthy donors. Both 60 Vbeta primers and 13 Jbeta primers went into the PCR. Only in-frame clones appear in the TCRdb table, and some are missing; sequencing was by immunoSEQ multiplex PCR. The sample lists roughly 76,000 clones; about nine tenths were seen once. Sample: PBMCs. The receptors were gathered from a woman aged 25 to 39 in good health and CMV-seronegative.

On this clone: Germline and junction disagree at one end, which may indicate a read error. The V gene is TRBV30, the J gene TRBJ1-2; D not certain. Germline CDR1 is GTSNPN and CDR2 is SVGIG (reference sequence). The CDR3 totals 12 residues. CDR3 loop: CAWTRLNYGYPF. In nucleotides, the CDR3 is TGTGCCTGGACCCGGCTTAACTATGGCTACCCCTTC.

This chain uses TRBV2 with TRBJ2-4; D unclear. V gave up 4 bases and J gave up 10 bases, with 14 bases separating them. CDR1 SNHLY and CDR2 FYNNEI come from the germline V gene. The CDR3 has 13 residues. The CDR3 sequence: CASSVAGSGIQYF. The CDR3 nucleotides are TGTGCCAGCAGTGTAGCTGGATCAGGAATTCAGTACTTC.

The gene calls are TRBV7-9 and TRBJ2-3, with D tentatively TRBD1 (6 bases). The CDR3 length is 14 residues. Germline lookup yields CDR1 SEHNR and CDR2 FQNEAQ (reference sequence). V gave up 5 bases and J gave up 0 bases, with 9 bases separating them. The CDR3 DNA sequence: TGTGCCAGCAGCCACGGGACAAGCACAGATACGCAGTATTTT. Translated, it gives CASSHGTSTDTQYF.

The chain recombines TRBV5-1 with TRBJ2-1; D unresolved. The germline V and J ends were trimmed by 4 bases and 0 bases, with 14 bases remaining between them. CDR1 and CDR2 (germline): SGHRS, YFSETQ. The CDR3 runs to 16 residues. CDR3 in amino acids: CASSLGVFSSYNEQFF. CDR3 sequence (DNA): TGCGCCAGCAGCCTGGGTGTTTTTAGCTCCTACAATGAGCAGTTCTTC.

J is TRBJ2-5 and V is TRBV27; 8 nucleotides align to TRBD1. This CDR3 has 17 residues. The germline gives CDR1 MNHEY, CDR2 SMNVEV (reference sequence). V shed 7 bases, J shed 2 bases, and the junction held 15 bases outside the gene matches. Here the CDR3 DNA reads TGTGCCAGCACAGGGGGCCTCACTAGGGTTCCACAAGAGACCCAGTACTTC. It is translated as CASTGGLTRVPQETQYF.

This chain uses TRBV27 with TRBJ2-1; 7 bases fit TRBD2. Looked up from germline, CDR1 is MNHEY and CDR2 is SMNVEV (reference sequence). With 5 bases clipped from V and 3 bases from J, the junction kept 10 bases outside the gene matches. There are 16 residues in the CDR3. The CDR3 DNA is TGTGCCAGCAGTCTGCAGGGAGGGCGCTTCTACAATGAGCAGTTCTTC. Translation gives CASSLQGGRFYNEQFF.

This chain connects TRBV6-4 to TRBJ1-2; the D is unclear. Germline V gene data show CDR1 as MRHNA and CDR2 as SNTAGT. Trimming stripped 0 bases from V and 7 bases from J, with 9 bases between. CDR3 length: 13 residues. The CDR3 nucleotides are TGTGCCAGCAGTGACTCCGGTGGAGGTGGCTACACCTTC. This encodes CASSDSGGGGYTF.

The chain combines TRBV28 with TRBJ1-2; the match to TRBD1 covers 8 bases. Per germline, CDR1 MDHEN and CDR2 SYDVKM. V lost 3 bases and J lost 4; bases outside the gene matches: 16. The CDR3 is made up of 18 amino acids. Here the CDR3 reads CASSLLNFGQGIPYGYTF. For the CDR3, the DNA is TGTGCCAGCAGTTTGCTGAATTTTGGACAGGGTATCCCCTATGGCTACACCTTC.